One and the same sample provided the 17 T cell receptor beta chains below, sequenced in a study of CD8 T cell repertoires and HIV-1 epitope variants. No antigen is known for these receptors. Assay used: immunoSEQ multiplex PCR; TCRdb lists only in-frame clones, some missing. The sample yields thousands of clones, 50% to 70% seen once. Sequencing used cultured CD8+ T cells derived from PBMCs. These receptors were taken from a male donor with HIV.

J is TRBJ2-7 and V is TRBV2, with D hard to call. This CDR3 is built from 12 residues. Trimming stripped 7 bases from V and 2 bases from J, with 9 bases between. Germline-derived CDR1 and CDR2 are SNHLY and FYNNEI. The CDR3 is CASTASTYEQYF. DNA of the CDR3: TGTGCCAGCACGGCCAGCACCTACGAGCAGTACTTC.

The gene calls are TRBV18 and TRBJ1-4; D not certain. V dropped 3 bases and J dropped 11 bases, with 10 bases sitting between them. The CDR3 covers 12 residues. Germline lookup yields CDR1 KGHSH and CDR2 LQKENI. As DNA, the CDR3 is TGTGCCAGCTCACCCCAGCGGTCTAAACTGTTTTTT. Translation: CASSPQRSKLFF.

The genes are TRBV4-3 and TRBJ1-2; D remains unclear. The V gene lost 4 bases and the J gene lost 4 bases, with 19 bases spanning the gap. This CDR3 is 16 amino acids long. The germline gives CDR1 LGHNA, CDR2 YSLEER. CDR3: CASSPEIDRATYGYTF. Here the CDR3 DNA reads TGCGCCAGCAGCCCAGAGATCGACCGGGCTACCTATGGCTACACCTTC.

The chain combines TRBV4-3 with TRBJ2-6; 8 nucleotides agree with TRBD1. The V gene end was trimmed by 0 bases and the J gene end by 1 base; junction bases not matched to a gene: 8. Germline assignment: CDR1 LGHNA and CDR2 YSLEER. The CDR3 consists of 19 residues. For the CDR3, the DNA is TGCGCCAGCAGCCAAGATCGGCAGGGGGCTTATTCTGGGGCCAACGTCCTGACTTTC. The encoded protein is CASSQDRQGAYSGANVLTF.

The chain uses TRBV30 and TRBJ2-3; 15 nucleotides agree with TRBD2. CDR1 is GTSNPN and CDR2 is SVGIG in the germline V gene (reference sequence). The length of the CDR3 is 14 residues. Losses at the gene ends were 8 bases for V and 4 bases for J; bases not matched to a gene: 4. The DNA for the CDR3 is TGTGCCGTCGGACTAGCGGGGGGGGCAGATACGCAGTATTTT. It specifies CAVGLAGGADTQYF.

This clone was observed a single time. The rearrangement links TRBV9 to TRBJ1-1, with 8 bases lining up with TRBD1. CDR1 and CDR2 from the germline V gene are SGDLS and YYNGEE. V trimming: 5 bases; J trimming: 11 bases; junction bases outside the gene matches: 8. The CDR3 extends over 12 amino acids. Here the CDR3 DNA reads TGTGCCAGCAGGGAACTACAGGGGGGGGCTTTCTTT. Protein product: CASRELQGGAFF.

This chain connects TRBV7-2 to TRBJ2-1; D is tentatively TRBD1 or TRBD2 (6 bases each). The CDR3 has 14 residues. CDR1 SGHTA and CDR2 FQGNSA come from the germline V gene. V gave up 1 base and J gave up 8 bases, with 12 bases separating them. The DNA for the CDR3 is TGTGCCAGCAGCTTAGACAATCGGGGGCATGAGCAGTTCTTC. Translating it yields CASSLDNRGHEQFF.

The DNA for the CDR3 is TGTGCCAGCTCAGCGGGACAGGGGAGCTACGAGCAGTACTTC. Encoded protein: CASSAGQGSYEQYF. V is TRBV18 and J is TRBJ2-7, with 10 positions matching TRBD1. Losses at the gene ends were 5 bases for V and 3 bases for J; bases not matched to a gene: 4. This CDR3 region has 14 residues. Germline V gene data show CDR1 as KGHSH and CDR2 as LQKENI.

This clone was counted a few times. This chain joins TRBV28 and TRBJ2-7, with no clear D. The CDR3 runs to 13 residues. The germline gives CDR1 MDHEN, CDR2 SYDVKM. V was shortened by 4 bases and J by 7 bases, with 14 bases between the two germline ends. The CDR3 sequence: CASSYARVGEQYF. The CDR3 DNA is TGTGCCAGCAGTTATGCACGGGTTGGAGAGCAGTACTTC.

V gene TRBV27 combines with J gene TRBJ1-1; D remains unclear. This CDR3 comprises 15 residues. Trimming cost V 5 bases and J 1 base, with 14 bases left between them. Germline lookup yields CDR1 MNHEY and CDR2 SMNVEV (reference sequence). CDR3 protein: CASSHPGGGNTEAFF. The CDR3 nucleotides are TGTGCCAGCAGTCATCCCGGTGGAGGGAACACTGAAGCTTTCTTT.

J is TRBJ2-3 and V is TRBV6-6; no reliable D call. V shed 8 bases and J shed 1 base, with 10 bases lying between them. This CDR3 is 13 amino acids long. Germline V gene sequence: CDR1 MNHNY, CDR2 SVGAGI (reference sequence). CDR3 nucleotides: TGTGCCAGCGGATTACCCGGCACAGATACGCAGTATTTT. It is translated as CASGLPGTDTQYF.

As regards this clone: This specimen includes other DNA sequences encoding the same CDR3. This sequence joins TRBV13 and TRBJ2-1; 9 positions match TRBD1. CDR1 is PRHDT, CDR2 FYEKMQ, per germline (reference sequence). This CDR3 is 14 amino acids long. The V gene end was trimmed by 4 bases and the J gene end by 4 bases; junction bases not matched to a gene: 2. The CDR3 DNA follows: TGTGCCAGCAGCTCGGGGACAGGGTACAATGAGCAGTTCTTC. This gives the protein CASSSGTGYNEQFF.

This chain links TRBV11-3 with TRBJ2-3; D not resolved. Trimming pared 4 bases from V and 6 bases from J, leaving 11 bases between. This CDR3 spans 13 amino acids. The germline V gene encodes CDR1 SGHNT and CDR2 YENEEA. In nucleotides, the CDR3 is TGTGCCAGCAGCTCCGACCGTTTCGATACGCAGTATTTT. This codes for CASSSDRFDTQYF.

The J gene is TRBJ1-2, the V gene TRBV6-5; D remains unclear. CDR1 is MNHEY and CDR2 is SVGAGI in the germline V gene. CDR3 size: 13 residues. The V end was cut by 2 bases, the J end by 8 bases, with 12 bases between. CDR3 DNA: TGTGCCAGCAGTTACGGAGGAGAGGAGGGCTACACCTTC. It yields the protein CASSYGGEEGYTF.

J is TRBJ2-1 and V is TRBV6-5, with TRBD2 identical over 7 bases. With V trimmed by 1 base and J by 4 bases, 7 bases remained unmatched. CDR3 size: 16 residues. Looked up from germline, CDR1 is MNHEY and CDR2 is SVGAGI. The CDR3 reads CASSYYGRGSYNEQFF. CDR3 sequence (DNA): TGTGCCAGCAGTTACTATGGGAGGGGCTCTTACAATGAGCAGTTCTTC.

The chain links TRBV5-1 to TRBJ1-1; the match to TRBD1 covers 7 bases. Germline V lookup: CDR1 SGHRS, CDR2 YFSETQ. With 1 base clipped from V and 3 bases from J, the junction kept 3 bases outside the gene matches. The CDR3 is 14 amino acids. The CDR3 sequence: CASSLKGADTEAFF. In nucleotides, the CDR3 is TGCGCCAGCAGCTTGAAGGGGGCGGACACTGAAGCTTTCTTT.

The genes are TRBV14 and TRBJ2-2; TRBD1 agrees at 10 bases. V trimming: 1 base; J trimming: 4 bases; junction bases outside the gene matches: 21. Germline CDR1 is SGHDN and CDR2 is FVKESK. CDR3 length: 22 residues. CDR3 loop: CASSQGAGSTVLGQGLTGELFF. CDR3 nucleotide sequence: TGTGCCAGCAGCCAAGGCGCGGGTAGTACTGTTTTGGGACAGGGGCTCACCGGGGAGCTGTTTTTT.